These 20 T cell receptor beta chains came from one sample sequenced in a study of shared clonotypes between healthy human individuals. The protocol was immunoSEQ multiplex PCR, while the TCRdb copy is restricted to in-frame clones and leaves out a portion. The sample contains about 580,000 clones, about 98% of which appear only once. The naive CD8 fraction comprised CD45RO-negative cells positively selected for CCR7 and excluded terminally differentiated effector memory CD45RA+ cells. Sequences were obtained from naive CD8+ T cells sorted from blood. The receptors shown here come from a man under 40 in good health.

DNA for the CDR3: TGCGCCAGCAGCCAAGGGGATGAAGCTTTCTTT. This translates into CASSQGDEAFF. The chain has TRBV5-1 and TRBJ1-1, with a tentative D call TRBD1 (5 bases). The V end lost 4 bases, the J end lost 7 bases, and 8 bases lay between the germline ends. From germline, CDR1 is SGHRS and CDR2 YFSETQ. The CDR3 extends over 11 amino acids.

The chain combines TRBV6-5 with TRBJ2-2, with TRBD1 matching 8 bases. J was trimmed by 5 bases and V by 7 bases; bases with no gene match: 9. CDR3 length equals 15 residues. The germline gives CDR1 MNHEY, CDR2 SVGAGI. Written as DNA, the CDR3 is TGTGCCAGCAAAACCGGACAGGGTGAGACCGGGGAGCTGTTTTTT. Its translation: CASKTGQGETGELFF.

The chain couples TRBV18 to TRBJ2-7; D remains ambiguous. Germline assignment: CDR1 KGHSH and CDR2 LQKENI. V lost 6 bases and J lost 4, with 7 bases in between. The CDR3 runs to 11 residues. CDR3 sequence (DNA): TGTGCCAGCTCCCTTGGGTACGAGCAGTACTTC. Its protein is CASSLGYEQYF.

The chain uses TRBV27 and TRBJ1-1; no definite D call. The germline V gene has CDR1 MNHEY and CDR2 SMNVEV (reference sequence). V was shortened by 6 bases and J by 7 bases, with 18 bases between the two germline ends. The CDR3 is made up of 14 amino acids. This CDR3 is CASRRRSGVGEAFF. The DNA for the CDR3 is TGTGCCAGCAGGCGAAGGAGTGGCGTGGGTGAAGCTTTCTTT.

V usage is TRBV7-6 and J usage is TRBJ2-7; 9 bases match TRBD1. Germline V gene data show CDR1 as SGHVS and CDR2 as FNYEAQ. V shed 3 bases and J 0 bases; nucleotides not matched to a gene: 9. The CDR3 extends over 17 amino acids. This CDR3 reads CASSLQPQGQGSYEQYF. In DNA form, the CDR3 reads TGTGCCAGCAGCTTGCAACCCCAGGGACAGGGCTCCTACGAGCAGTACTTC.

The genes are TRBV7-2 and TRBJ2-7; D tentatively reads TRBD1 or TRBD2 (5 bases each). CDR3 length: 16 amino acids. Deletions cut 4 bases from V and 3 bases from J, with 19 bases between. The germline V gene has CDR1 SGHTA and CDR2 FQGNSA. CDR3 region: CASSSLTGTDIYEQYF. The CDR3 coding sequence is TGTGCCAGCAGCTCATTGACCGGGACCGATATCTACGAGCAGTACTTC.

This clone was observed a single time. The gene calls are TRBV29-1 and TRBJ2-3; 9 bases match TRBD2. The CDR3 runs 17 residues. Germline loops: CDR1 SQVTM, CDR2 ANQGSEA. V was pared by 4 bases and J by 4 bases, with 15 bases of the junction left unmatched. This chain's CDR3 is CSVGGLDSGSIADTQYF. CDR3 nucleotide sequence: TGCAGCGTTGGGGGGCTGGATAGCGGGAGTATAGCAGATACGCAGTATTTT.

The chain carries TRBV28 and TRBJ1-5; D call uncertain. The CDR3 extends over 14 amino acids. Germline loops: CDR1 MDHEN, CDR2 SYDVKM. Between the trimmed V and J ends, which lost 3 bases and 3 bases, there was a span of 9 bases. DNA for the CDR3: TGTGCCAGCAGTTTTACAATACTCAATCAGCCCCAGCATTTT. Encoded protein: CASSFTILNQPQHF.

This clone occurred once. The chain uses TRBV13 and TRBJ1-2; D perhaps matches TRBD1 (5 bases). V was clipped by 0 bases and J by 7 bases, with 18 bases between them. The CDR3 extends over 16 amino acids. The V gene's germline CDR1 is PRHDT and CDR2 FYEKMQ (reference sequence). CDR3 loop: CASSLGRGRVSTGYTF. The CDR3 nucleotides are TGTGCCAGCAGCTTAGGCCGGGGCAGGGTCTCAACTGGCTACACCTTC.

The rearrangement joins TRBV7-6 to TRBJ2-1; D ambiguous. The CDR3 consists of 14 residues. Germline V lookup: CDR1 SGHVS, CDR2 FNYEAQ. V was shortened by 5 bases and J by 4 bases, with 12 bases between the two germline ends. CDR3 region: CASSLWNQYNEQFF. The CDR3 DNA reads as TGTGCCAGCAGCCTATGGAATCAGTACAATGAGCAGTTCTTC.

The rearrangement joins TRBV6-6 to TRBJ1-4; no firm D call. The germline V gene has CDR1 MNHNY and CDR2 SVGAGI (reference sequence). Trimming shortened V by 7 bases and J by 7 bases, and 19 bases separated the two germline ends. The CDR3 loop spans 15 amino acids. The CDR3 sequence: CASTPPGSRGEKLFF. DNA of the CDR3: TGTGCCAGCACCCCCCCGGGGTCCCGAGGTGAAAAACTGTTTTTT.

This chain joins TRBV7-8 and TRBJ2-7; D unclear. Per germline, CDR1 SGHVS and CDR2 FQNEAQ. Trimming took 5 bases from V and 4 from J, leaving 6 bases between them. The CDR3 totals 11 residues. The CDR3 loop is CASSERYEQYF. Written as DNA, the CDR3 is TGTGCCAGCAGCGAGAGGTACGAGCAGTACTTC. The entire variable domain, with the rest obtained from reference TRBV7-8 and TRBJ2-7, is as follows: GAGVSQSPRYKVAKRGQDVALRCDPISGHVSLFWYQQALGQGPEFLTYFQNEAQLDKSGLPSDRFFAERPEGSVSTLKIQRTQQEDSAVYLCASSERYEQYFGPGTRLTVT.

The gene calls are TRBV29-1 and TRBJ2-7; 8 bases are shared with TRBD2. CDR1 SQVTM and CDR2 ANQGSEA come from the germline V gene. V was pared by 6 bases and J by 4 bases, with 14 bases of the junction left unmatched. The CDR3 has 15 residues. The CDR3 loop reads CSVAAEAGVIYEQYF. The CDR3 DNA is TGCAGCGTGGCAGCCGAAGCGGGAGTCATTTACGAGCAGTACTTC.

The chain employs TRBV5-1 and TRBJ2-7, with TRBD2 identical over 11 bases. The CDR3 runs to 15 residues. The germline CDR1 and CDR2 sequences are SGHRS and YFSETQ. Trimming at V came to 6 bases and at J to 3 bases, leaving 8 bases not matched to a gene. This CDR3 reads CASTSGTSGFYEQYF. CDR3 nucleotide sequence: TGCGCCAGCACTTCCGGGACTAGCGGTTTCTACGAGCAGTACTTC.

This chain links TRBV18 with TRBJ1-2; D remains ambiguous. This CDR3 contains 15 residues. Germline V lookup: CDR1 KGHSH, CDR2 LQKENI. V was cut by 3 bases and J by 3 bases, with 14 bases left in between. The CDR3 spells CASSPTEASDYGYTF. The DNA for the CDR3 is TGTGCCAGCTCACCGACGGAGGCATCGGACTATGGCTACACCTTC.

The genes are TRBV2 and TRBJ1-1; TRBD1 might be the D (5 bases). Germline V lookup: CDR1 SNHLY, CDR2 FYNNEI. Trimming left V 8 bases short and J 2 bases short, with 9 bases between. This CDR3 spans 12 amino acids. The CDR3 here is CASGGVNTEAFF. The CDR3 coding sequence is TGTGCCAGCGGGGGGGTCAACACTGAAGCTTTCTTT.

CDR3 nucleotides: TGTGCCAGCAGCCCCCCCCGACAGGTATTGCAGTTCTTC. Translating it yields CASSPPRQVLQFF. This chain links TRBV9 with TRBJ2-1; weak D call: TRBD1 (6 bases). Per the germline V gene, CDR1 is SGDLS and CDR2 is YYNGEE. Trimming shortened V by 4 bases and J by 12 bases, and 17 bases separated the two germline ends. The CDR3 is made up of 13 amino acids.

The chain joins TRBV4-1 to TRBJ2-3; 15 positions agree with TRBD2. The CDR3 spans 18 residues. Losses at the gene ends were 1 base for V and 2 bases for J; bases not matched to a gene: 4. CDR1 and CDR2 from the germline V gene are MGHRA and YSYEKL. This CDR3 reads CASSQVGTSGRFTDTQYF. CDR3 nucleotides: TGCGCCAGCAGCCAAGTCGGGACTAGCGGGAGGTTCACAGATACGCAGTATTTT.

The chain employs TRBV27 and TRBJ2-7; 8 positions agree with TRBD1. With V trimmed by 7 bases and J by 4 bases, 9 bases remained unmatched. Germline V gene data show CDR1 as MNHEY and CDR2 as SMNVEV (reference sequence). This CDR3 region has 14 residues. The CDR3 loop reads CASTSPGGVYEQYF. As DNA, the CDR3 is TGTGCCAGCACCTCACCAGGGGGCGTATACGAGCAGTACTTC.

The chain carries TRBV4-3 and TRBJ2-1, with D possibly matching TRBD1 (5 bases). There are 17 residues in the CDR3. The ends were cut back, 0 bases at V and 3 bases at J, with 15 bases in the middle. Germline V gene sequence: CDR1 LGHNA, CDR2 YSLEER. The chain's CDR3 is CASSQEFADTVYNEQFF. For the CDR3, the DNA is TGCGCCAGCAGCCAAGAGTTTGCGGACACGGTCTACAATGAGCAGTTCTTC.